A selection of T cell receptor beta chains follows, all from one sample in a study of blood T cell repertoires in COVID-19. TCRdb's copy holds only in-frame clones and misses some; the assay was immunoSEQ multiplex PCR. The sample consists of some 110,000 clones, around 80% of them appearing once. Sequencing was done on a sample of peripheral blood. The receptors were sampled from a man at least 80 years old with COVID-19, enrolled during active disease. CDR3s include the opening cysteine and the closing phenylalanine or tryptophan. The D gene is left open where the match is weak. For some rows the clone size is stated as once, few or many, or as a class when expanded; others skip it.

>TRBV27|.|14|TRBD2|TRBJ2-7
TGTGCCAGCAGCCCTCGGGGGGAGGTCTACGAGCAGTACTTC
CASSPRGEVYEQYF
>TRBV5-1|once|16|TRBD1|TRBJ2-5
TGCGCCAGCAGCTTGGACCCCACAGGGGGCGAAGAGACCCAGTACTTC
CASSLDPTGGEETQYF
>TRBV2|.|14|.|TRBJ1-5
TGTGCCAGCAGTGGAGGGGGGGTCAATCAGCCCCAGCATTTT
CASSGGGVNQPQHF
>TRBV28|.|15|TRBD2|TRBJ2-1
TGTGCCGGCAGGCCCAGCGGGAGTACCTACAATGAGCAGTTCTTC
CAGRPSGSTYNEQFF
>TRBV6-5|few|14|.|TRBJ2-7
TGTGCCAGCAGTTACCTGACTCAGTCCTACGAGCAGTACTTC
CASSYLTQSYEQYF
>TRBV28|.|14|TRBD1|TRBJ1-1
TGTGCCAGCCTATTGGACAGGGTGAACACTGAAGCTTTCTTT
CASLLDRVNTEAFF
>TRBV10-3|.|13|.|TRBJ1-2
TGTGCCATCAGTGATTGGGGAGGCGATGGCTACACCTTC
CAISDWGGDGYTF
>TRBV5-1|.|16|.|TRBJ2-5
TGCGCCAGCAGCTCCTCGGCCGGCGGGGCGGGGGAGACCCAGTACTTC
CASSSSAGGAGETQYF
>TRBV5-1|.|14|TRBD1|TRBJ1-2
TGCGCCAGCAGCTTGATGGAGGGGGCGCAAGGCTACACCTTC
CASSLMEGAQGYTF
>TRBV28|.|13|.|TRBJ1-2
TGTGCCAGCAGCTCAGGTTCACTTTATGGCTACACCTTC
CASSSGSLYGYTF
>TRBV15|.|16|TRBD1|TRBJ2-1
TGTGCCACCAGCAGAGATTACAGGGGTTCCTACAATGAGCAGTTCTTC
CATSRDYRGSYNEQFF
>TRBV6-2/TRBV6-3|.|15|TRBD2|TRBJ2-1
TGTGCCAGCAGTCTCTGGACTAGCGGGAGGGATGAGCAGTTCTTC
CASSLWTSGRDEQFF
>TRBV9|.|15|TRBD1|TRBJ2-6
TGTGCCAGCAGCGGGCAGGGGGCCTGGGCCAACGTCCTGACTTTC
CASSGQGAWANVLTF
>TRBV30|.|14|.|TRBJ1-6
TGTGCCTGCCGACCGGGACATTATAATTCACCCCTCCACTTT
CACRPGHYNSPLHF
>TRBV18|.|16|.|TRBJ1-5
TGTGCCAGCTCACCAGCAGGCCCTAATAGCAATCAGCCCCAGCATTTT
CASSPAGPNSNQPQHF
>TRBV7-3|.|13|.|TRBJ1-5
TGTGCCAGCAGCCCAGGGGCCAATCAGCCCCAGCATTTT
CASSPGANQPQHF
>TRBV7-3|.|14|TRBD2|TRBJ2-5
TGTGCCAGCAGCTTAGGGACTAGCGGGGAGACCCAGTACTTC
CASSLGTSGETQYF
>TRBV5-4|.|16|.|TRBJ1-6
TGTGCCAGCAGACTGGGTCGCGGTTCCTATAATTCACCCCTCCACTTT
CASRLGRGSYNSPLHF
>TRBV27|.|15|TRBD1|TRBJ1-6
TGTGCCAGCAGTTCCCGGGACAGGGGGCATTCACCCCTCCACTTT
CASSSRDRGHSPLHF
>TRBV3-1/TRBV3-2|.|14|TRBD2|TRBJ2-1
TGTGCCAGCAGCCAGACTAGCGGCTACAATGAGCAGTTCTTC
CASSQTSGYNEQFF
>TRBV6-5|once|12|TRBD1|TRBJ2-7
TGTGCCAGTCGACGGACAGGGGGCAGTCAGTACTTC
CASRRTGGSQYF
>TRBV19|.|14|.|TRBJ1-2
TGTGCCAGTAGTCTAATGACAGGCGTTTATGGCTACACCTTC
CASSLMTGVYGYTF
>TRBV7-9|.|15|TRBD1|TRBJ1-2
TGTGCCAGCAGCCGGGACAGGGGGCGTAACTATGGCTACACCTTC
CASSRDRGRNYGYTF
>TRBV19|once|13|.|TRBJ2-3
TGTGCCAGTCGAGGGAGGTCTACAGATACGCAGTATTTT
CASRGRSTDTQYF
>TRBV7-9|.|14|.|TRBJ2-7
TGTGCCAGCAACCCTGGGGGGTTATTCTACGAGCAGTACTTC
CASNPGGLFYEQYF
>TRBV19|.|14|TRBD2|TRBJ2-1
TGTGCCAGTAAAATTGCGGGAGAGGCCAATGAGCAGTTCTTC
CASKIAGEANEQFF
>TRBV24-1|.|16|.|TRBJ1-2
TGTGCCACCCAGACCGGGAAAACTTCGGGAAACTATGGCTACACCTTC
CATQTGKTSGNYGYTF
>TRBV4-2|.|12|.|TRBJ2-1
TGTGCCAGCAGCCTTGAACTAGGTGGACGGTTCTTC
CASSLELGGRFF
>TRBV6-6|.|13|.|TRBJ1-1
TGTGCCAGCAGCAGGGTGGTAGGCACTGAAGCTTTCTTT
CASSRVVGTEAFF
>TRBV29-1|few|13|.|TRBJ1-1
TGCAGCGCCGAACGGGGGATGAACACTGAAGCTTTCTTT
CSAERGMNTEAFF
>TRBV10-1|.|16|TRBD2|TRBJ2-1
TGCGCCAGCAGTGAGACTAGCGGGACTAGGGACAATGAGCAGTTCTTC
CASSETSGTRDNEQFF
>TRBV3-1/TRBV3-2|.|14|TRBD1|TRBJ1-2
TGTGCCAGCAGCCCCGGACAGGGCGGCTATGGCTACACCTTC
CASSPGQGGYGYTF
>TRBV6-2/TRBV6-3|.|19|TRBD2|TRBJ2-7
TGTGCCAGCAGTTACCTTTTTATCGGGACTAGCGGGAGGGCCTACGAGCAGTACTTC
CASSYLFIGTSGRAYEQYF
>TRBV10-3|.|17|TRBD1|TRBJ1-6
TGTGCCATCAGTGAGTCCGGGACAGGGGGCTTTATAACACCCCTCCACTTT
CAISESGTGGFITPLHF
>TRBV7-3|.|13|.|TRBJ2-5
TGTGCCAGCAGCCGCGGACAGACCGAGACCCAGTACTTC
CASSRGQTETQYF